This is a list of T cell receptor beta chains from one sample in a study of T-cell reconstitution after alpha-beta-depleted transplantation in children. In TCRdb, the PCR reads were re-called with MiXCR into one record per CDR3 protein. This sample has fewer than 500,000 distinct CDR3 sequences; around 46% occur once, and the top ten carry 25% to 30%. The sample was PBMCs, taken before TCRalphabeta/CD19-depleted stem cell transplant. These TCRs come from a girl aged 2 to 9 with aplastic anemia, due to receive a stem cell transplant. Both conserved end residues are part of each CDR3. Each record gives: V gene, CDR3 protein.

TRBV12-3/TRBV12-4	CASTHSGSLSTDTQYF
TRBV5-1	CASSLPGVGSSYEQYF
TRBV19	CASSSRDSETYEQYF
TRBV4-1	CASSPRGALAREQFF
TRBV28	CASSLPGLAGARQGGTQYF
TRBV28	CASSLGDRPFNRGYEQYF
TRBV12-3/TRBV12-4	CASSAGTHTGELFF
TRBV20-1	CSASWTPSVYEQYF
TRBV4-1	CASSRGPVSGNTIYF
TRBV7-9	CASSVTGRGETQYF
TRBV7-2	CASSVNSYEQYF
TRBV6-1	CASSFRLNGYTF
TRBV7-2	CASSLLGGYGYTF
TRBV29-1	CSVESESSYNEQFF
TRBV6-1	CASSRSTSNPTDTQYF
TRBV5-1	CASSLRGEWNTEAFF
TRBV12-3/TRBV12-4	CASSWGTGWETQYF
TRBV20-1	CSAPGLRGEAFF
TRBV6-5	CASSYKGTTYEQYF
TRBV6-1	CASQGRGTGELFF
TRBV28	CAARKGAKNTGELFF
TRBV27	CASRRNTDTQYF
TRBV20-1	CSAPGASSSYNEQFF
TRBV20-1	CSARVQGKEDSSRDTQYF
TRBV4-1	CASSRGSEQFF
TRBV5-1	CASSLAASGLPNEQFF
TRBV7-2	CASSFTDFRGNKEQYF
TRBV20-1	CSARSLGTGANVLTF
TRBV4-1	CASSLRPGTGLRTEAFF
TRBV7-6	CASSSGLAGSAFTDTQYF
TRBV12-3/TRBV12-4	CASSPRQGGAYEQYF
TRBV5-1	CASSLGGGDQETQYF
TRBV19	CASSIQAWRGNQPQHF
TRBV7-9	CASSLPLGEQFF
TRBV3-1	CARALRSTADTQYF
TRBV7-9	CASSYPGQVMGEQYF
TRBV7-2	CASRGTGKGYTQYF
TRBV12-3/TRBV12-4	CASSPLTGRRMETQYF
TRBV29-1	CSASAGPYGYTF
TRBV2	CASREEETQYF
TRBV20-1	CSAQAGGPGPEQFF
TRBV20-1	CSARVRDRASYEQYF
TRBV10-3	CAIGREADTQYF
TRBV20-1	CSAQIRAQRQGPDTEAFF
TRBV30	CAWSGRRGNEQFF
TRBV5-1	CASSSNSGTGYNEQFF
TRBV5-1	CASSLEWAGEYNEQFF
TRBV5-1	CASSLAGVGRTLSYEQYF
TRBV15	CATSRDSNRYNEQFF
TRBV10-3	CAISESVRGGGNEQFF
TRBV5-1	CASSLPTNYRDRSTEQFF
TRBV10-1	CASSGPGFNEQYF
TRBV3-1	CASSLSGKGGEQFF
TRBV11-2	CASSPPEGIGTGELFF
TRBV5-1	CASSLSDRGQPQHF